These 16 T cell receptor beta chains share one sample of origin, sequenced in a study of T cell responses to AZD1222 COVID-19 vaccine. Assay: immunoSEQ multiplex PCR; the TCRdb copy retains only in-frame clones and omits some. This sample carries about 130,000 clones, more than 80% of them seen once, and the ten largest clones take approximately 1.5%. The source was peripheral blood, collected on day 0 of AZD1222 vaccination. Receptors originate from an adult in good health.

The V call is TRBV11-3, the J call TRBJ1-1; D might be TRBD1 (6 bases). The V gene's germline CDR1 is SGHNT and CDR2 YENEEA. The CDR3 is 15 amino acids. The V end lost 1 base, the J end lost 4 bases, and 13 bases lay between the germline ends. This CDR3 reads CASSLGGAYGTEAFF. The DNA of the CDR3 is TGTGCCAGCAGCTTAGGGGGGGCTTATGGCACTGAAGCTTTCTTT. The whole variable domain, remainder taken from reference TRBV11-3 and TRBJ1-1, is EAGVVQSPRYKIIEKKQPVAFWCNPISGHNTLYWYLQNLGQGPELLIRYENEEAVDDSQLPKDRFSAERLKGVDSTLKIQPAELGDSAVYLCASSLGGAYGTEAFFGQGTRLTVV.

The CDR3 DNA follows: TGTGCCAGCAGTGAGGAACTAGCGGGAGGACAAGAGACCCAGTACTTC. Encoded protein: CASSEELAGGQETQYF. The rearrangement joins TRBV6-1 to TRBJ2-5; 12 nucleotides agree with TRBD2. This CDR3 is 16 amino acids long. The V and J ends lost 3 bases and 2 bases, in that order; junction bases with no gene match: 4. CDR1 is MNHNS, CDR2 SASEGT, per germline.

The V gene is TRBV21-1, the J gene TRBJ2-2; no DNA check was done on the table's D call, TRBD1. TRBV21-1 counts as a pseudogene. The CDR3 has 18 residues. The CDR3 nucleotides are TGTGCCAGCAGCAATTGCAGGGCCCCAAATTATAACACCGGGGAGCTGTTTTTT. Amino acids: CASSNCRAPNYNTGELFF.

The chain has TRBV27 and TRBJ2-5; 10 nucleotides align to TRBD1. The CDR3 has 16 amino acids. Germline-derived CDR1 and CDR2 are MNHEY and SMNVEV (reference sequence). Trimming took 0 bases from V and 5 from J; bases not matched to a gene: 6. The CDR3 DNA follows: TGTGCCAGCAGTTTATCCGCGACAGGGGGCTTGGAGACCCAGTACTTC. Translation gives CASSLSATGGLETQYF.

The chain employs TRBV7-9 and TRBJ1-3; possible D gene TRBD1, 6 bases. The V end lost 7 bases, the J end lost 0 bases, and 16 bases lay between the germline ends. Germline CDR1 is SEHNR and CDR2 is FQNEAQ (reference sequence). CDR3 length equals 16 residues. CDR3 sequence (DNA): TGTGCCAGCACGACCGGGACACCCCTCTCTGGAAACACCATATATTTT. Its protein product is CASTTGTPLSGNTIYF.

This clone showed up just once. CDR3 nucleotides: TGTGCCAGTAGTATCACCGGGACGGTGGGGCGTTCACCCCTCCACTTT. Encoded protein: CASSITGTVGRSPLHF. J is TRBJ1-6 and V is TRBV19, with a weak D call TRBD1 (5 bases). The germline CDR1 and CDR2 sequences are LNHDA and SQIVND (reference sequence). V shed 3 bases and J shed 9 bases, with 18 bases lying between them. The CDR3 length is 16 residues.

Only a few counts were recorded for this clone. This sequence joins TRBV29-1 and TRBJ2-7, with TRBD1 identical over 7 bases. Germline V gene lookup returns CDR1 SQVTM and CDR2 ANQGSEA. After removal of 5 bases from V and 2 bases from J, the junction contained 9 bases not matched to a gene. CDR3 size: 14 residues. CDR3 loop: CSVKPGQRPYEQYF. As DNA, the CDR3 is TGCAGCGTTAAGCCGGGACAGCGACCCTACGAGCAGTACTTC.

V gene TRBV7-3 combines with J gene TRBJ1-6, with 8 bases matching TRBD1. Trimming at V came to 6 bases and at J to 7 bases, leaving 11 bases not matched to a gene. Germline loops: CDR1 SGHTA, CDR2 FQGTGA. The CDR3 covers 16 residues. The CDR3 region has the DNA TGTGCCAGCAGTCTAAATGGACAGGGCAACAATTCACCCCTCCACTTT. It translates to CASSLNGQGNNSPLHF.

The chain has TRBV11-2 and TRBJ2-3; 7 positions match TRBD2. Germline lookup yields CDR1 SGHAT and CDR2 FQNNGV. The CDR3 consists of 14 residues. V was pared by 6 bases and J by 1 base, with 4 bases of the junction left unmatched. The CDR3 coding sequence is TGTGCCAGCAGAGAAACTAGCGGCACAGATACGCAGTATTTT. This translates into CASRETSGTDTQYF.

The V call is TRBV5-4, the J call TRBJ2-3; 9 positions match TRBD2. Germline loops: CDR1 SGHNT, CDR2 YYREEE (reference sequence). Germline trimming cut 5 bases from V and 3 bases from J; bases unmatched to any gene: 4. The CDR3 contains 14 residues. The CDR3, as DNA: TGTGCCAGCAGGTTAGCGGGAGAGACAGATACGCAGTATTTT. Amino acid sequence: CASRLAGETDTQYF.

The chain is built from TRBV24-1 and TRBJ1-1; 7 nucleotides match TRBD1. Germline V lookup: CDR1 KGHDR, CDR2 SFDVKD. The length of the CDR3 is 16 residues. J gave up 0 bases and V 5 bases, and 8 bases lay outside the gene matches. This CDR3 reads CATSVGQGVVNTEAFF. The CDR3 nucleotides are TGTGCCACCAGTGTGGGTCAGGGGGTCGTGAACACTGAAGCTTTCTTT.

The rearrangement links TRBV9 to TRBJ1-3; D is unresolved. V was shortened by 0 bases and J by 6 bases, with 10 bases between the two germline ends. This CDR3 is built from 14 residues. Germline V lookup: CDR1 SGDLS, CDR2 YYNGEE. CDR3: CASSVVGIENTIYF. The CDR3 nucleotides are TGTGCCAGCAGCGTAGTAGGAATAGAAAACACCATATATTTT.

CDR3 coding DNA: TGTGCCACCAGTGATTTTGGCGGCGGCCGGGCAGATACGCAGTATTTT. Translated, it gives CATSDFGGGRADTQYF. The chain links TRBV24-1 to TRBJ2-3; D gene ambiguous. The CDR3 sequence is 16 residues long. Germline values: CDR1 KGHDR, CDR2 SFDVKD. Trimming removed 1 base from V and 4 bases from J, with 14 bases in between.

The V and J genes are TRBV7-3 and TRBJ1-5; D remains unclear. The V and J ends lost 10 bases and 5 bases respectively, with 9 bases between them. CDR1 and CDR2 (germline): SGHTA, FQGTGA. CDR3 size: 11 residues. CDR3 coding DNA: TGTGCCAAGCAGGCCCATCAGCCCCAGCATTTT. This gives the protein CAKQAHQPQHF.

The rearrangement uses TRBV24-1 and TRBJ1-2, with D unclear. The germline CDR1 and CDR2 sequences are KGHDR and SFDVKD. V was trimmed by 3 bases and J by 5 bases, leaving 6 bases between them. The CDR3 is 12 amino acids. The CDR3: CATSDVDYGYTF. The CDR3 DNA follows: TGTGCCACCAGTGATGTCGATTATGGCTACACCTTC.

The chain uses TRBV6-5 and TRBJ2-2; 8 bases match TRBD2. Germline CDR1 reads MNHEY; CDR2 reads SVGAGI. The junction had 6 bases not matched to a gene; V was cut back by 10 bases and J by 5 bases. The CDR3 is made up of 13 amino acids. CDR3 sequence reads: CATATSGTGELFF. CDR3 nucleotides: TGTGCCACCGCAACTAGCGGAACCGGGGAGCTGTTTTTT.